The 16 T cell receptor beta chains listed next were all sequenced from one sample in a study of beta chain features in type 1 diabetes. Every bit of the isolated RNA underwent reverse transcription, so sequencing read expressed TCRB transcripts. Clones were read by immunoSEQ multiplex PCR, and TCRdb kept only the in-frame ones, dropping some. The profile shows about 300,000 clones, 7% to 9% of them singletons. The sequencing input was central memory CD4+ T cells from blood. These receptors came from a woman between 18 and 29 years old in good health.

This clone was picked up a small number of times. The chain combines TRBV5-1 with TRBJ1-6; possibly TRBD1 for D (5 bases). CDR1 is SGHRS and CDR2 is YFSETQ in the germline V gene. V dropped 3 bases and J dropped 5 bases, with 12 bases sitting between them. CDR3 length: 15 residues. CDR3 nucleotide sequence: TGCGCCAGCAGCTCCTCTATAGGGGATAATTCACCCCTCCACTTT. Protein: CASSSSIGDNSPLHF.

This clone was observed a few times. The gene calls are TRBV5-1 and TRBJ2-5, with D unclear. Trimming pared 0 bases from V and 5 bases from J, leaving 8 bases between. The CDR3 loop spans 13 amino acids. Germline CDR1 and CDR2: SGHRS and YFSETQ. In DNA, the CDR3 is TGCGCCAGCAGCTTGGGAGTATCCGAGACCCAGTACTTC. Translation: CASSLGVSETQYF.

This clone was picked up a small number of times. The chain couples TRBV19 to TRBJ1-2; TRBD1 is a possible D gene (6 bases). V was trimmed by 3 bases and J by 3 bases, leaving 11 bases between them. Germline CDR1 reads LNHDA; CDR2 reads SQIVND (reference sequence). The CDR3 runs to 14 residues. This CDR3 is CASSMWGADYGYTF. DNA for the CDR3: TGTGCCAGTAGTATGTGGGGGGCTGACTATGGCTACACCTTC.

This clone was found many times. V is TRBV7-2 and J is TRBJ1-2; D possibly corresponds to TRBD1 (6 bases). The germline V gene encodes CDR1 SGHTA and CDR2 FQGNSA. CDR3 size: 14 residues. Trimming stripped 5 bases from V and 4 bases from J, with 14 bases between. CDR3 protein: CASSLPGHIYGYTF. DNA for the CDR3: TGTGCCAGCAGCCTACCGGGACATATCTATGGCTACACCTTC. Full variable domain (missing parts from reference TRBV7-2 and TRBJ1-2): GAGVSQSPSNKVTEKGKDVELRCDPISGHTALYWYRQSLGQGLEFLIYFQGNSAPDKSGLPSDRFSAERTGGSVSTLTIQRTQQEDSAVYLCASSLPGHIYGYTFGSGTRLTVV.

The CDR3 DNA is TGTGCCAGTAGCCACCGGGAGGGACACTACTATGGCTACACCTTC. Its translation: CASSHREGHYYGYTF. The chain has TRBV19 and TRBJ1-2, with a possible D match to TRBD1 (6 bases). This CDR3 region has 15 residues. The V and J ends lost 6 bases and 3 bases respectively, with 17 bases between them. CDR1 LNHDA and CDR2 SQIVND come from the germline V gene (reference sequence). The complete variable domain, with remaining parts taken from reference TRBV19 and TRBJ1-2, reads DGGITQSPKYLFRKEGQNVTLSCEQNLNHDAMYWYRQDPGQGLRLIYYSQIVNDFQKGDIAEGYSVSREKKESFPLTVTSAQKNPTAFYLCASSHREGHYYGYTFGSGTRLTVV.

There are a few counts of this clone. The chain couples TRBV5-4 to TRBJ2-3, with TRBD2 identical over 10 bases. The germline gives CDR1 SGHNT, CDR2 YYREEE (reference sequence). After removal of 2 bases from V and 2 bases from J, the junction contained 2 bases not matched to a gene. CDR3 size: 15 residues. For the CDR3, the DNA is TGTGCCAGCAGCTTACTAGCGGGGTTCACAGATACGCAGTATTTT. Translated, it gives CASSLLAGFTDTQYF.

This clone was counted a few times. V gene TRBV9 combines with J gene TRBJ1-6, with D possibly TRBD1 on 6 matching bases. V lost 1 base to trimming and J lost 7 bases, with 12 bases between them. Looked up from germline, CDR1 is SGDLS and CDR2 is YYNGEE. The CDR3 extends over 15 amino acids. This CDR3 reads CASSVSPGVNSPLHF. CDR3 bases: TGTGCCAGCAGCGTATCGCCAGGGGTCAATTCACCCCTCCACTTT. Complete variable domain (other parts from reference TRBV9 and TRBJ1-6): DSGVTQTPKHLITATGQRVTLRCSPRSGDLSVYWYQQSLDQGLQFLIQYYNGEERAKGNILERFSAQQFPDLHSELNLSSLELGDSALYFCASSVSPGVNSPLHFGNGTRLTVT.

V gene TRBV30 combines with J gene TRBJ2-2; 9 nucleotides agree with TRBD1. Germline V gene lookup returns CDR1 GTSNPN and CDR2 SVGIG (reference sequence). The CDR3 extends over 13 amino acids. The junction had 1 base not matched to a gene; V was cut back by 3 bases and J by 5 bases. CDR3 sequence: CAWRGQGTGELFF. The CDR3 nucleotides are TGTGCCTGGAGAGGACAGGGGACCGGGGAGCTGTTTTTT.

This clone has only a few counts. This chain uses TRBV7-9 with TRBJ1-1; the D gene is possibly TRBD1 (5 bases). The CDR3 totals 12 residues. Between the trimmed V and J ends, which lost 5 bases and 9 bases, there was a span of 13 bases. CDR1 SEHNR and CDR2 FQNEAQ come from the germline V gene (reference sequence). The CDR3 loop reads CASSQGRLKAFF. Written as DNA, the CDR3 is TGTGCCAGCAGCCAGGGACGGCTTAAAGCTTTCTTT.

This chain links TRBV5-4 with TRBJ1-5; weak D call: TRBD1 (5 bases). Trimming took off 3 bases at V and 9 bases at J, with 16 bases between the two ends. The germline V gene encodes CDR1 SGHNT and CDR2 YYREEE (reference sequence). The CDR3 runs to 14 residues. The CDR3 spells CASSSGHIGRPQHF. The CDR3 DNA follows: TGTGCCAGCAGCTCCGGACATATCGGTCGGCCCCAGCATTTT.

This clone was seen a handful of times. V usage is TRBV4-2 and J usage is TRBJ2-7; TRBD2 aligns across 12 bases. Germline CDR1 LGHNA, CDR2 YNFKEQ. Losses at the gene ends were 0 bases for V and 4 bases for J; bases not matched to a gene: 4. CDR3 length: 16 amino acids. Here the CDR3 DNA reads TGTGCCAGCAGCCAAGATCTAGCGGGAGGGCCATACGAGCAGTACTTC. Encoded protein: CASSQDLAGGPYEQYF.

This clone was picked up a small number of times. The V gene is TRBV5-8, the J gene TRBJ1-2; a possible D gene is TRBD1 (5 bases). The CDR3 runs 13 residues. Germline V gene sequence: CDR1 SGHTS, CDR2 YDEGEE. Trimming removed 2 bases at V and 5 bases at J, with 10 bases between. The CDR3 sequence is CASSFMGQYGYTF. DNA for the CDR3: TGTGCCAGCAGCTTCATGGGGCAATATGGCTACACCTTC.

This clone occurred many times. The CDR3 sequence: CASGASGGLNEQFF. The CDR3 bases are TGTGCCAGCGGGGCTAGCGGGGGGTTAAATGAGCAGTTCTTC. The chain couples TRBV28 to TRBJ2-1; 11 bases fit TRBD2. Per the germline V gene, CDR1 is MDHEN and CDR2 is SYDVKM. This CDR3 has 14 amino acids. Trimming at V came to 8 bases and at J to 7 bases, leaving 7 bases not matched to a gene.

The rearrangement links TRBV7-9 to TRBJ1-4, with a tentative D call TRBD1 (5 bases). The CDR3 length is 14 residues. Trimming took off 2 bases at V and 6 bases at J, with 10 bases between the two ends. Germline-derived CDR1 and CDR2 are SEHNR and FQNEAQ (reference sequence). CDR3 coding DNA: TGTGCCAGCAGCTTAAGACAGATAGATGAAAAACTGTTTTTT. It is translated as CASSLRQIDEKLFF.

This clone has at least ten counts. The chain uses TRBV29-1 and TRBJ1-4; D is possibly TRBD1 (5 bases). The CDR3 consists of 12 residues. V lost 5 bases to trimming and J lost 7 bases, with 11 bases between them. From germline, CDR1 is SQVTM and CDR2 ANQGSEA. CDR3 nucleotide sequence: TGCAGCGTTTTGGGGGATGGTGAAAAACTGTTTTTT. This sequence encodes CSVLGDGEKLFF. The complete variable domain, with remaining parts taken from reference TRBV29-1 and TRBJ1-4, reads SAVISQKPSRDICQRGTSLTIQCQVDSQVTMMFWYRQQPGQSLTLIATANQGSEATYESGFVIDKFPISRPNLTFSTLTVSNMSPEDSSIYLCSVLGDGEKLFFGSGTQLSVL.

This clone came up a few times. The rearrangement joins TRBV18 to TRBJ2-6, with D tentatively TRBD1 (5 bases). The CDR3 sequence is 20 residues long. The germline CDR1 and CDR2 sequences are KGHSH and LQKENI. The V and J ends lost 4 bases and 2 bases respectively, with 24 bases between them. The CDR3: CASSHRQTLSFLPGANVLTF. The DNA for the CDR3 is TGTGCCAGCTCACACCGACAGACCCTTAGCTTCCTCCCTGGGGCCAACGTCCTGACTTTC.